The sample holds many counts of the clone carrying this T cell receptor (beta chain). Antigen specificity is unknown. The template for TCR beta VDJ and CDR3 sequence profiling was genomic DNA. TCRdb itself ran the reads through MiXCR, one entry per CDR3 protein. The sample lists about 200,000 distinct CDR3 sequences, about 37% occurring once. This sample stems from a study of CD8+CD57+ T cells in acquired aplastic anemia. Notes on the study in general: A significant difference in CD8+ Simpson's diversity between patients and controls was not found.

Germline V CDR1 and CDR2: ENHRY, SYGVKD. J was trimmed by 13 bases and V by 4 bases; bases with no gene match: 13. The CDR3 runs to 15 residues. The chain carries TRBV10-3 and TRBJ2-5; 12 bases fit TRBD2. Sequenced sample: sorted CD4+, CD8+, or CD8+CD57+ T cells (not recorded which) from PBMCs. The receptor's source is a human donor in good health, serving as a control. The CDR3: CAISAELAGGSPGYF. CDR3 sequence (DNA): TGTGCCATCAGTGCAGAACTAGCGGGGGGATCCCCCGGGTACTTC.